This entry lists 11 T cell receptor beta chains sequenced from one sample in a study of T cells in Graves' hyperthyroidism and ophthalmopathy. Regions amplified from RNA transcripts were the TCR beta CDR3 regions. TCR CDR3 regions were first amplified by RT-PCR with HTBI primers. MiXCR was run by TCRdb on the multiplex PCR reads, yielding one entry per CDR3 protein. This sample has around 600,000 distinct CDR3 sequences, with roughly 15% found just once. Sequences were obtained from blood. The receptors stem from a woman aged 35 to 49 with Graves' ophthalmopathy.

This clonotype has at least ten counts. V gene TRBV15 combines with J gene TRBJ2-1, with 10 bases matching TRBD2. CDR1 is LNHNV, CDR2 YYDKDF, per germline (reference sequence). J lost 6 bases, V lost 6 bases, and 5 bases had no gene match. The CDR3 is 14 amino acids. The CDR3 protein is CATSLLAGINEQFF. CDR3 coding DNA: TGTGCCACCAGTCTACTAGCGGGGATCAATGAGCAGTTCTTC.

This clonotype was counted only a few times. V usage is TRBV6-1 and J usage is TRBJ1-6, with 7 nucleotides matching TRBD1. Germline values: CDR1 MNHNS, CDR2 SASEGT. The CDR3 loop spans 15 amino acids. Trimming removed 5 bases from V and 8 bases from J; junction bases left unmatched: 9. The CDR3 loop is CASSSPGQPDSPLHF. The CDR3 DNA sequence: TGTGCCAGCAGTTCTCCGGGACAGCCGGATTCACCCCTCCACTTT.

This clonotype has more than one count but fewer than ten. This chain joins TRBV6-1 and TRBJ2-7, with 7 bases that match TRBD1. CDR1 MNHNS and CDR2 SASEGT come from the germline V gene. CDR3 length: 13 residues. J gave up 7 bases and V 4 bases, and 7 bases lay outside the gene matches. The CDR3 spells CASSGQGLREQYF. The CDR3 DNA follows: TGTGCCAGCAGTGGACAGGGTTTAAGAGAGCAGTACTTC.

This chain connects TRBV5-1 to TRBJ1-1; 7 nucleotides agree with TRBD1. The trim removed 6 bases at V and 4 bases at J, leaving 9 bases unmatched. There are 14 residues in the CDR3. Germline CDR1 reads SGHRS; CDR2 reads YFSETQ. CDR3 nucleotides: TGCGCCAGCATCGGGGAGGGGGCGGGCACTGAAGCTTTCTTT. This sequence encodes CASIGEGAGTEAFF.

This clonotype was detected ten times or more. The V gene is TRBV20-1, the J gene TRBJ2-7; D is possibly TRBD2 (6 bases). The CDR3 has 13 amino acids. Germline CDR1 and CDR2: DFQATT and SNEGSKA (reference sequence). The CDR3 loop reads CSSPGRINHEQYF. The CDR3 DNA reads TGCAGCTCTCCCGGGAGAATCAACCACGAGCAGTACTTC.

Many counts were recorded for this clonotype. The chain employs TRBV2 and TRBJ1-4; 11 bases are a match to TRBD1. Trimming removed 6 bases from V and 8 bases from J; junction bases left unmatched: 8. Germline V gives CDR1 SNHLY, CDR2 FYNNEI. The CDR3 is made up of 15 amino acids. The CDR3 DNA reads TGTGCCAGCAGGGTGGACAGGGGGCTTATCGAAAAACTGTTTTTT. It codes for CASRVDRGLIEKLFF. The full variable domain, rest sourced from reference TRBV2 and TRBJ1-4, is EPEVTQTPSHQVTQMGQEVILRCVPISNHLYFYWYRQILGQKVEFLVSFYNNEISEKSEIFDDQFSVERPDGSNFTLKIRSTKLEDSAMYFCASRVDRGLIEKLFFGSGTQLSVL.

The CDR3 loop is CASTVSYTSMAYSGYTF. CDR3 DNA: TGTGCCAGCACCGTATCTTACACCTCAATGGCGTACTCTGGCTACACCTTC. This chain connects TRBV12-3 or TRBV12-4 to TRBJ1-2; D unclear. Trimming stripped 7 bases from V and 7 bases from J, with 28 bases between. The CDR3 consists of 17 residues.

The chain carries TRBV13 and TRBJ2-7; possibly TRBD2 for D (7 bases). Trimming stripped 5 bases from V and 3 bases from J, with 17 bases between. The germline gives CDR1 PRHDT, CDR2 FYEKMQ (reference sequence). The CDR3 contains 15 residues. In DNA, the CDR3 is TGTGCCAGCAGCGATCGGGGGGCGGCCAGCTACGAGCAGTACTTC. It yields the protein CASSDRGAASYEQYF. Supplemented by reference TRBV13 and TRBJ2-7, the full variable domain reads AAGVIQSPRHLIKEKRETATLKCYPIPRHDTVYWYQQGPGQDPQFLISFYEKMQSDKGSIPDRFSAQQFSDYHSELNMSSLELGDSALYFCASSDRGAASYEQYFGPGTRLTVT.

The chain uses TRBV29-1 and TRBJ1-2; the D gene is possibly TRBD1 (6 bases). The CDR3 loop spans 13 amino acids. Germline V CDR1 and CDR2: SQVTM, ANQGSEA. Trimming removed 3 bases at V and 8 bases at J, with 16 bases between. This CDR3 reads CSVDAGGGRGYTF. The DNA for the CDR3 is TGCAGCGTTGACGCCGGAGGGGGACGAGGCTACACCTTC.

This clonotype was observed a few times. The chain combines TRBV18 with TRBJ2-3; D tentatively fits TRBD1 or TRBD2 (6 bases each). Germline lookup yields CDR1 KGHSH and CDR2 LQKENI. Trimming cost V 2 bases and J 3 bases, with 15 bases left between them. The CDR3 length is 16 residues. CDR3 in DNA: TGTGCCAGCTCACCAATCGGGGGCACTTCGACAGATACGCAGTATTTT. This translates into CASSPIGGTSTDTQYF.

This clonotype was seen ten or more times. The chain is built from TRBV2 and TRBJ2-7; D is ambiguous. With 3 bases removed from V and 3 bases from J, the gap between germline ends came to 15 bases. The germline V gene encodes CDR1 SNHLY and CDR2 FYNNEI. The CDR3 has 15 amino acids. CDR3 nucleotide sequence: TGTGCCAGCAGTGAGGATCCTGTGGCCAACTACGAGCAGTACTTC. Translation: CASSEDPVANYEQYF.